The clone carrying this T cell receptor beta chain showed up many times. Antigen specificity is unknown. This entry comes from a study of T cell repertoires in cytomegalovirus infection. About the study: Based on public TCR beta signatures, there were indications of CMV infection and of a matching HLA type. Findings and limits, study-wide: CMV carriers having the relevant HLA were flagged by cumulative public TCR beta family frequency. There were HLA-C-restricted CMV-specific TCR beta clonotypes dominating the ex vivo response.

TCRdb analysed the reads with MiXCR anew, one entry per CDR3 protein. The sample carries 270,000 or so distinct CDR3 sequences, 17% recorded once. V was shortened by 6 bases and J by 1 base, with 10 bases between the two germline ends. The CDR3 runs to 14 residues. The specimen sequenced was CD8+ T cells from PBMCs. This TCR came from a human donor in good health (CMV status not recorded). Some clones in this sample may be carry-over from other donors' samples. The chain has TRBV12-3 or TRBV12-4 and TRBJ1-5; no clear D. CDR3 DNA sequence: TGTGCCAGCAGCGAACTCCACAGCAATCAGCCCCAGCATTTT. Amino acids: CASSELHSNQPQHF.